This is a list of T cell receptor beta chains from one sample in a study of monozygotic twins with cystic fibrosis. Method: immunoSEQ multiplex PCR; TCRdb's copy keeps in-frame clones and lacks some. Found here are around 30,000 clones, about nine tenths of them singletons; the top ten hold approximately 0.54%. Sequencing used blood. Every receptor here comes from a girl aged 2-9 years with cystic fibrosis. The CDR3 runs from the conserved cysteine through the conserved F or W. The D gene is left open where the match is weak. Size is stated for part of the rows, as once, few or many counts, or as a class when the clone is expanded.

>.|TRBV30|.|TRBJ2-3|10
CAWSENTQYF
TGTGCCTGGAGCGAAAACACGCAGTATTTT
>.|TRBV5-1|.|TRBJ2-1|13
CASSLAGDNEQFF
TGCGCCAGCAGCTTGGCGGGGGACAATGAGCAGTTCTTC
>.|TRBV18|.|TRBJ1-1|12
CASSPGRDVAFF
TGTGCCAGCTCACCGGGCCGGGACGTGGCTTTCTTT
>.|TRBV7-6|.|TRBJ2-1|16
CASSSRTARSYNEQFF
TGTGCCAGCAGCTCTAGGACAGCGAGGTCCTACAATGAGCAGTTCTTC
>.|TRBV7-9|.|TRBJ2-2|15
CASSRARGNTGELFF
TGTGCCAGCAGTAGAGCACGGGGGAACACCGGGGAGCTGTTTTTT
>TRBD1|TRBV7-9|.|TRBJ1-1|16
CASSNDRATRNTEAFF
TGTGCCAGCAGCAATGACAGGGCGACCCGGAACACTGAAGCTTTCTTT
>.|TRBV7-9|.|TRBJ2-6|17
CASSPRRGLRGANVLTF
TGTGCCAGCAGCCCCCGGAGGGGTTTGCGTGGGGCCAACGTCCTGACTTTC
>.|TRBV9|.|TRBJ2-7|13
CASSAGNSYEQYF
TGTGCCAGCAGCGCAGGTAACTCCTACGAGCAGTACTTC
>.|TRBV6-5|.|TRBJ1-5|14
CASSASYSNQPQHF
TGTGCCAGCAGCGCATCTTATAGCAATCAGCCCCAGCATTTT
>TRBD1|TRBV9|.|TRBJ1-1|17
CASSVTHGQGTPNEAFF
TGTGCCAGCAGCGTTACACATGGACAGGGCACACCGAATGAAGCTTTCTTT
>TRBD2|TRBV11-2|.|TRBJ2-7|15
CASSLASGATYEQYF
TGTGCCAGCAGCTTAGCTAGCGGGGCAACCTACGAGCAGTACTTC
>.|TRBV15|.|TRBJ2-5|14
CATSIAGAHETQYF
TGTGCCACCAGCATAGCCGGGGCTCATGAGACCCAGTACTTC
>.|TRBV30|.|TRBJ2-4|14
CAWSPSGAKNIQYF
TGTGCCTGGAGTCCAAGCGGGGCCAAAAACATTCAGTACTTC
>.|TRBV2|.|TRBJ2-1|12
CASRAAGIEQFF
TGTGCCAGCAGAGCCGCAGGCATTGAGCAGTTCTTC
>.|TRBV9|.|TRBJ2-4|15
CASSVAPGDEGIQYF
TGTGCCAGCAGCGTAGCCCCGGGGGACGAAGGCATTCAGTACTTC
>.|TRBV5-8|.|TRBJ1-3|13
CASSFGGGNTIYF
TGTGCCAGCAGCTTTGGCGGTGGAAACACCATATATTTT
>.|TRBV29-1|.|TRBJ2-7|14
CSVETRGQKYEQYF
TGCAGCGTGGAAACCCGCGGACAGAAATACGAGCAGTACTTC
>.|TRBV7-6|once|TRBJ1-1|18
CASSDERGQSPLNTEAFF
TGTGCCAGCAGCGATGAGAGGGGCCAAAGTCCGCTTAACACTGAAGCTTTCTTT
>TRBD1|TRBV2|.|TRBJ2-2|16
CASTRDRGWNTGELFF
TGTGCCAGCACCCGGGACAGGGGGTGGAACACCGGGGAGCTGTTTTTT
>TRBD1|TRBV5-4|.|TRBJ1-2|17
CASSLRDRPTPNYGYTF
TGTGCCAGCAGCTTGCGGGACAGGCCGACTCCTAACTATGGCTACACCTTC
>.|TRBV27|once|TRBJ1-2|13
CASSLSGGYGYTF
TGTGCCAGCAGTTTATCGGGGGGTTACGGCTACACCTTC
>TRBD1|TRBV30|.|TRBJ2-7|13
CAWRGTGSYEQYF
TGTGCCTGGAGGGGGACAGGGTCCTACGAGCAGTACTTC
>TRBD1|TRBV19|.|TRBJ2-2|17
CASSSSRRQGLTGELFF
TGTGCCAGTAGTTCCTCTCGCCGACAGGGTCTCACCGGGGAGCTGTTTTTT
>TRBD2|TRBV4-2|.|TRBJ2-7|17
CASSQGITSGGTYEQYF
TGTGCCAGCAGCCAAGGGATTACTAGCGGGGGAACCTACGAGCAGTACTTC
>.|TRBV20-1|.|TRBJ1-2|11
CTARAVNGYTF
TGCACCGCACGGGCAGTTAATGGCTACACCTTC
>.|TRBV4-1|.|TRBJ1-6|15
CASSQEGGVHSPLHF
TGCGCCAGCAGCCAAGAGGGGGGAGTTCATTCACCCCTCCACTTT
>TRBD1|TRBV6-5|.|TRBJ1-5|14
CASSLIGQGKPQHF
TGTGCCAGCAGTCTTATCGGACAGGGTAAGCCCCAGCATTTT
>TRBD1|TRBV5-1|few|TRBJ1-1|16
CASSFGTGVRNTEAFF
TGCGCCAGCAGCTTCGGGACAGGGGTAAGGAACACTGAAGCTTTCTTT
>TRBD2|TRBV19|once|TRBJ2-1|19
CASSIMEGLAGGLHNEQFF
TGTGCCAGTAGTATAATGGAGGGACTAGCGGGGGGGCTTCACAATGAGCAGTTCTTC
>TRBD2|TRBV30|.|TRBJ2-5|14
CAWARDPGGETQYF
TGTGCCTGGGCCCGGGACCCGGGAGGGGAGACCCAGTACTTC
>.|TRBV6-5|few|TRBJ1-1|15
CASSYSWNMNTEAFF
TGTGCCAGCAGTTACTCGTGGAATATGAACACTGAAGCTTTCTTT
>TRBD1|TRBV6-1|.|TRBJ2-7|17
CASSAKKGTGQTYEQYF
TGTGCCAGCAGTGCTAAAAAAGGGACAGGTCAAACCTACGAGCAGTACTTC
>.|TRBV30|.|TRBJ2-2|12
CAWSVNTGELFF
TGTGCCTGGAGTGTAAACACCGGGGAGCTGTTTTTT